The clone carrying this T cell receptor beta chain was seen a single time. What it binds is unknown. This entry is derived from a study of cytomegalovirus exposure and HLA in healthy donors. Study-level findings and limits: As a later analysis showed, a missense DCLRE1C variant was linked to trimming of TCR beta V- and J-genes.

Use of 60 Vbeta and 13 Jbeta primers characterized the PCR. The table came from immunoSEQ multiplex PCR; TCRdb's copy has only in-frame clones and leaves some out. The table has some 120,000 clones, roughly 70% seen once. V lost 1 base and J lost 8, with 15 bases in between. Germline CDR1 and CDR2: SGHVS and FNYEAQ. There are 15 residues in the CDR3. Sequencing used PBMCs. This TCR came from a man aged 30-40 years in good health and CMV-seronegative. The chain is built from TRBV7-6 and TRBJ2-1, with D possibly being TRBD2 (6 bases). The CDR3 here is CASSLVGEDWDEQFF. The CDR3 region has the DNA TGTGCCAGCAGCTTAGTCGGGGAGGACTGGGATGAGCAGTTCTTC.